One and the same sample provided the 23 T cell receptor beta chains below, sequenced in a study of shared clonotypes between healthy human individuals. Using immunoSEQ multiplex PCR, the repertoire was profiled, and TCRdb retains in-frame clones only, with some absent. Of about 1 million clones in the sample, 60% to 80% are singletons; the top ten hold about 1.5%. Material for sequencing was memory CD4+ T cells sorted from blood. The subset: CD45RA-negative fraction. The receptors derive from a young man in good health.

This chain uses TRBV28 with TRBJ2-7; possibly TRBD2 for D (5 bases). Looked up from germline, CDR1 is MDHEN and CDR2 is SYDVKM. The CDR3 runs 14 residues. The V gene lost 6 bases and the J gene lost 3 bases, with 15 bases spanning the gap. The CDR3 is CASRTSGPNYEQYF. Written as DNA, the CDR3 is TGTGCCAGCAGAACGAGCGGCCCCAACTACGAGCAGTACTTC.

There are a few counts of this clone. The sample carries other DNA sequences with the same CDR3. The chain combines TRBV30 with TRBJ2-5; D not certain. V lost 0 bases, J lost 5 bases, and 10 bases lay in between. Germline CDR1 and CDR2: GTSNPN and SVGIG (reference sequence). The CDR3 is 13 amino acids. Here the CDR3 reads CAWSVREGETQYF. The CDR3 DNA reads TGTGCCTGGAGTGTACGAGAAGGGGAGACCCAGTACTTC. The variable domain in full, completed from reference TRBV30 and TRBJ2-5, reads SQTIHQWPATLVQPVGSPLSLECTVEGTSNPNLYWYRQAAGRGLQLLFYSVGIGQISSEVPQNLSASRPQDRQFILSSKKLLLSDSGFYLCAWSVREGETQYFGPGTRLLVL.

This clone was seen a handful of times. The rearrangement links TRBV10-1 to TRBJ2-3, with D hard to call. V lost 0 bases to trimming and J lost 5 bases, with 9 bases between them. Germline lookup yields CDR1 WNHNN and CDR2 SYGVQD (reference sequence). The CDR3 spans 14 residues. CDR3: CASSESSRLDTQYF. The CDR3 DNA reads TGCGCCAGCAGTGAGTCAAGTAGGTTAGATACGCAGTATTTT.

The J gene is TRBJ1-5, the V gene TRBV10-2; D unresolved. Trimming removed 1 base at V and 0 bases at J, with 7 bases between. CDR1 and CDR2 (germline): WSHSY, SAAADI. There are 15 residues in the CDR3. CDR3 coding DNA: TGCGCCAGCAGTGAGTGGGGTGATAGCAATCAGCCCCAGCATTTT. This translates into CASSEWGDSNQPQHF.

Points on this clone: The junction does not match germline at one end; this may be a read error. CDR3 nucleotide sequence: TGTGCCTGGATTAAGGATTCCACATATACGCAGTATTTT. Residues: CAWIKDSTYTQYF. The rearrangement joins TRBV30 to TRBJ2-3; no clear D gene. CDR1 and CDR2 (germline): GTSNPN, SVGIG (reference sequence). The CDR3 spans 13 residues.

This chain joins TRBV28 and TRBJ2-7; TRBD2 matches 8 bases. Germline V gives CDR1 MDHEN, CDR2 SYDVKM. J was trimmed by 0 bases and V by 1 base; bases with no gene match: 8. CDR3 length: 17 residues. The CDR3 is CASSLSLAGGSSYEQYF. The DNA for the CDR3 is TGTGCCAGCAGTTTATCGTTGGCGGGGGGTAGCTCCTACGAGCAGTACTTC.

This clone was counted once. This chain links TRBV27 with TRBJ1-3, with no clear D. V lost 7 bases and J 0 bases, leaving 10 bases between the germline ends. The CDR3 has 14 amino acids. Germline loops: CDR1 MNHEY, CDR2 SMNVEV (reference sequence). The CDR3 nucleotides read TGTGCCAGCATACGGAGAGACTCTGGAAACACCATATATTTT. Its protein is CASIRRDSGNTIYF.

The CDR3 loop is CASSLDGAGGRETQYF. CDR3 coding DNA: TGCGCCAGCAGCTTGGATGGAGCGGGGGGCAGGGAGACCCAGTACTTC. The genes are TRBV5-1 and TRBJ2-5, with 9 bases matching TRBD2. The CDR3 is made up of 16 amino acids. V was pared by 0 bases and J by 5 bases, with 8 bases of the junction left unmatched. The V gene's germline CDR1 is SGHRS and CDR2 YFSETQ.

With respect to this clone: A read error is possible here, since a much larger clone lies one base away. This chain uses TRBV5-1 with TRBJ2-2; 9 bases are a match to TRBD2. The CDR3 length is 16 residues. CDR1 and CDR2 (germline): SGHRS, YFSETQ. After removal of 4 bases from V and 1 base from J, the junction contained 5 bases not matched to a gene. The CDR3: CASSRVTSGNTGELFF. The CDR3 DNA follows: TGCGCCAGCAGCCGAGTGACTAGCGGGAACACCGGGGAGCTGTTTTTT.

The table lists this clone with a count of one. The genes are TRBV25-1 and TRBJ2-5; no clear D. V was clipped by 5 bases and J by 5 bases, with 9 bases between them. This CDR3 has 12 residues. The germline V gene encodes CDR1 MGHDK and CDR2 SYGVNS. The chain's CDR3 is CASSKVSETQYF. CDR3 bases: TGTGCCAGCAGTAAGGTTTCGGAGACCCAGTACTTC.

The chain joins TRBV5-1 to TRBJ1-2; 8 bases are shared with TRBD1. The germline V gene encodes CDR1 SGHRS and CDR2 YFSETQ. The CDR3 length is 17 residues. The junction had 15 bases not matched to a gene; V was cut back by 4 bases and J by 4 bases. The CDR3 region has the DNA TGCGCCAGCAGCCCGTACTCGACAGGGGAGGTTCCCTATGGCTACACCTTC. Amino acids: CASSPYSTGEVPYGYTF.

This CDR3 is CASSATGRSGNTIYF. CDR3 coding DNA: TGCGCCAGCAGTGCGACAGGGCGCTCTGGAAACACCATATATTTT. The chain links TRBV10-2 to TRBJ1-3; 7 bases fit TRBD1. CDR1 and CDR2 from the germline V gene are WSHSY and SAAADI. The V and J ends lost 4 bases and 0 bases, in that order; junction bases with no gene match: 3. The CDR3 totals 15 residues.

The rearrangement joins TRBV6-1 to TRBJ2-7; maybe TRBD1 (5 bases). The CDR3 is 14 amino acids. Germline CDR1 MNHNS, CDR2 SASEGT. V lost 7 bases and J 0 bases, leaving 13 bases between the germline ends. The CDR3 region has the DNA TGTGCCAGCATCACAGGAAGACCCTCCTACGAGCAGTACTTC. It translates to CASITGRPSYEQYF.

The count of this clone is one. The chain has TRBV28 and TRBJ2-3; the match to TRBD1 covers 7 bases. The CDR3 length is 15 residues. Trimming cost V 3 bases and J 3 bases; bases outside gene matches: 6. Germline assignment: CDR1 MDHEN and CDR2 SYDVKM. The CDR3 nucleotides are TGTGCCAGCAGTTTTCACGACAGGGTAACAGATACGCAGTATTTT. Amino acids: CASSFHDRVTDTQYF.

The chain is built from TRBV30 and TRBJ2-1, with D tentatively TRBD1 or TRBD2 (5 bases each). The CDR3 is made up of 14 amino acids. Trimming shortened V by 5 bases and J by 8 bases, and 19 bases separated the two germline ends. CDR1 is GTSNPN, CDR2 SVGIG, per germline (reference sequence). CDR3 DNA: TGTGCCTGGGGGGCTACTCCCTTGAGGGATGAGCAGTTCTTC. This translates into CAWGATPLRDEQFF.

This chain connects TRBV28 to TRBJ1-2; a possible D gene is TRBD1 (5 bases). The V gene lost 7 bases and the J gene lost 8 bases, with 20 bases spanning the gap. This CDR3 has 14 amino acids. Germline CDR1 reads MDHEN; CDR2 reads SYDVKM. The CDR3 DNA is TGTGCCAGCAATAAGGACATACTGTCTATGGGCTACACCTTC. It encodes CASNKDILSMGYTF.

Points on this clone: A much larger clonotype is one base distant, so this may be a read error. Other DNA sequences from this sample encode an identical CDR3 as well. V usage is TRBV18 and J usage is TRBJ1-5, with 9 bases identical to TRBD1. The CDR3 is 15 residues long. Trimming cost V 3 bases and J 4 bases; bases outside gene matches: 4. CDR1 is KGHSH and CDR2 is LQKENI in the germline V gene. The CDR3 protein is CASSPDRGGNQPQHF. The CDR3 nucleotides read TGTGCCAGCTCACCGGACAGGGGAGGGAATCAGCCCCAGCATTTT.

A few counts support this clone. The chain recombines TRBV10-3 with TRBJ2-6, with D perhaps TRBD2 (5 bases). The V gene lost 7 bases and the J gene lost 2 bases, with 6 bases spanning the gap. The CDR3 runs 13 residues. CDR1 is ENHRY, CDR2 SYGVKD, per germline. The CDR3 loop is CAIIGAGANVLTF. The CDR3, as DNA: TGTGCCATCATCGGGGCTGGGGCCAACGTCCTGACTTTC.

The chain carries TRBV11-3 and TRBJ1-1; D call uncertain. Trimming took 2 bases from V and 5 from J, leaving 9 bases between them. Per the germline V gene, CDR1 is SGHNT and CDR2 is YENEEA. The CDR3 runs to 13 residues. The DNA for the CDR3 is TGTGCCAGCAGCTTAAACGGGAGGACTGAAGCTTTCTTT. This sequence encodes CASSLNGRTEAFF.

V usage is TRBV27 and J usage is TRBJ2-5, with D unresolved. This CDR3 is built from 17 residues. Looked up from germline, CDR1 is MNHEY and CDR2 is SMNVEV (reference sequence). V dropped 8 bases and J dropped 2 bases, with 24 bases sitting between them. The CDR3 reads CASSNGWGREKQETQYF. The CDR3 bases are TGTGCCAGCTCGAACGGTTGGGGAAGAGAAAAACAAGAGACCCAGTACTTC.

The rearrangement links TRBV5-1 to TRBJ2-6; perhaps TRBD1 as D (6 bases). The CDR3 has 17 amino acids. V was clipped by 1 base and J by 0 bases, with 11 bases between them. Germline V gene data show CDR1 as SGHRS and CDR2 as YFSETQ. DNA for the CDR3: TGCGCCAGCAGCTTGACAGGGCGGACCTCTGGGGCCAACGTCCTGACTTTC. Residues: CASSLTGRTSGANVLTF.

The chain recombines TRBV19 with TRBJ1-5; D is ambiguous. Germline CDR1 LNHDA, CDR2 SQIVND (reference sequence). The CDR3 extends over 15 amino acids. Deletions cut 6 bases from V and 3 bases from J, with 15 bases between. CDR3 nucleotide sequence: TGTGCCAGTAGAGATCGAGGACTAAACAATCAGCCCCAGCATTTT. Translating gives CASRDRGLNNQPQHF.

The chain carries TRBV5-1 and TRBJ1-6; no definite D call. V gave up 0 bases and J gave up 8 bases, with 3 bases separating them. The germline CDR1 and CDR2 sequences are SGHRS and YFSETQ. The CDR3 sequence is 12 residues long. The CDR3 bases are TGCGCCAGCAGCTTGGACGATTCACCCCTCCACTTT. The encoded protein is CASSLDDSPLHF.